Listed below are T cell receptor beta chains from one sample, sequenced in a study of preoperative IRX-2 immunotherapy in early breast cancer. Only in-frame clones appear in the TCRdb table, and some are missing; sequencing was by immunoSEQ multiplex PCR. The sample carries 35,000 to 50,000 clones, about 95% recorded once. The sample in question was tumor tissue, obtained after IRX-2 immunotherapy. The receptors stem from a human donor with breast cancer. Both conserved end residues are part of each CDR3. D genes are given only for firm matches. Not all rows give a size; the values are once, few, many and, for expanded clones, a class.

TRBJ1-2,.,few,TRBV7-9,TGTGCCAGCAGCTTAGGTTTGGCTGGCTACACCTTC,CASSLGLAGYTF
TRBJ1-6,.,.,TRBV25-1,TGTGCCAGCAGTGAATACGGGTTCCAAAGCTCCTATAATTCACCCCTCCACTTT,CASSEYGFQSSYNSPLHF
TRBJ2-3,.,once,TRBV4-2,TGTGCCAGCAGTCAAACGAATAGGGATACGCAGTATTTT,CASSQTNRDTQYF
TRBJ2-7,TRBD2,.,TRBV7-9,TGTGCCAGCAGCCGACGGGAGGGTTACGAGCAGTACTTC,CASSRREGYEQYF
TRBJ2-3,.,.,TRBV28,TGTGCCAGCAGGGCTGGGGGAGCGGGTACAGATACGCAGTATTTT,CASRAGGAGTDTQYF
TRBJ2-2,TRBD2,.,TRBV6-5,TGTGCCAGCAGCATAAGCGGGAGAGACACCGGGGAGCTGTTTTTT,CASSISGRDTGELFF
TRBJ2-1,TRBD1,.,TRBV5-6,TGTGCCAGCAGCTCCGCAGACAGGGGGCTGAAGGGTGAGCAGTTCTTC,CASSSADRGLKGEQFF
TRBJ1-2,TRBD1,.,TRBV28,TGTGCCAGCAGTCAACCGACAGGGATCTATGGCTACACCTTC,CASSQPTGIYGYTF
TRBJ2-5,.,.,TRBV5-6,TGTGCCAGCAGCCGACTCAGGGGCGCGGGGGAGACCCAGTACTTC,CASSRLRGAGETQYF
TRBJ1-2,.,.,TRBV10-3,TGTGCCATCACGGGGGGGCTCGGCTATGGCTACACCTTC,CAITGGLGYGYTF
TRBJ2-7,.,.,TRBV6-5,TGTGCCAGCAGAATTGACGGCCTGGGGTCCTACGAGCAGTACTTC,CASRIDGLGSYEQYF
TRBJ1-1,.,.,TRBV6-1,TGTGCCAGCAGTGCGGGAGAGACTGAAGCTTTCTTT,CASSAGETEAFF
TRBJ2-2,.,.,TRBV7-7,TGTGCCAGCAGCCCGTGGGGGGGCTTTTTTGTTACCGGGGAGCTGTTTTTT,CASSPWGGFFVTGELFF
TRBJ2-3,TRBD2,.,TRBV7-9,TGTGCCAGCAGCTTGATATTCCGTGCCCGGGGAGGGCGCACAGATACGCAGTATTTT,CASSLIFRARGGRTDTQYF
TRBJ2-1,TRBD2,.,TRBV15,TGTGCCACCAGCAGATCCTCTCCCCACCCCGGACTAGAGAAAGTCAATGAGCAGTTCTTC,CATSRSSPHPGLEKVNEQFF
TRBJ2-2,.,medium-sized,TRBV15,TGTGCCACCAGCAGAGGGCGTCGAAACACCGGGGAGCTGTTTTTT,CATSRGRRNTGELFF
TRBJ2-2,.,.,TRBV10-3,TGTGCCATCAGCTTCGACTTGAACACCGGGGAGCTGTTTTTT,CAISFDLNTGELFF
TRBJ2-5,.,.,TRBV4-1,TGCGCCAGCAGCCGACTATGGGGTCAAGGAGAGACCCAGTACTTC,CASSRLWGQGETQYF
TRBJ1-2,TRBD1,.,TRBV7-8,TGTGCCAGCAGCTTTACAACGTACAACAGGGGGCTGAACTATGGCTACACCTTC,CASSFTTYNRGLNYGYTF
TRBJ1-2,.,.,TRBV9,TGTGCCAGCAGCGTAGGATCCGTGACAGGCTATGGCTACACCTTC,CASSVGSVTGYGYTF
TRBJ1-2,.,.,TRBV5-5,TGTGCCAGCAGCTGGGGGACAAGCTATGGCTACACCTTC,CASSWGTSYGYTF
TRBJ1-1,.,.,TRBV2,TGTGCCAGCAGTGTCTCGAGGAACACTGAAGCTTTCTTT,CASSVSRNTEAFF
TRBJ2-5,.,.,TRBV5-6,TGTGCCAGCAGCCCCCGCGAGACCCAGTACTTC,CASSPRETQYF
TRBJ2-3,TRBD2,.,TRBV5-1,TGCGCCAGCAGCGAATCGCCCGTAGCGGGAGGAGATACGCAGTATTTT,CASSESPVAGGDTQYF
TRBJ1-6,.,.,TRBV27,TGTGCCAGGGTAGAGAGACCCCTCCACTTT,CARVERPLHF
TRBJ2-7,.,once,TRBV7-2,TGTGCCAGCAGCCGTCGGCTAGCCAGCTCCTACGAGCAGTACTTC,CASSRRLASSYEQYF
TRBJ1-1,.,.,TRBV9,TGTGCCAGCAGCCCCGAGGGGCGGAACACTGAAGCTTTCTTT,CASSPEGRNTEAFF
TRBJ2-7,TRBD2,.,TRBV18,TGTGCCAGCTCACCGGGACTAGTTAGTTACGAGCAGTACTTC,CASSPGLVSYEQYF
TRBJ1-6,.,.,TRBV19,TGTGCCAGTAGTGATCGACTCGCGGTTGCACCCCTCCACTTT,CASSDRLAVAPLHF
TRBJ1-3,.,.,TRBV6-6,TGTGCCAGCAGTCGGTTGGCCAGCTCTGGAAACACCATATATTTT,CASSRLASSGNTIYF
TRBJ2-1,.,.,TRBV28,TGTGCCAGCAGTTTCGGGTCCTTAAATGAGCAGTTCTTC,CASSFGSLNEQFF
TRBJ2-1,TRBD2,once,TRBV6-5,TGTGCCAGCAGCCCCCTAGCGGGGGTACCGAAAAAGCAGTTCTTC,CASSPLAGVPKKQFF
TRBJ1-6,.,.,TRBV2,TGTGCCAGCAGTCCGAGCTCCTATAATTCACCCCTCCACTTT,CASSPSSYNSPLHF
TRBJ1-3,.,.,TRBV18,TGTGCCAGCTCACTTAATTTGCTCGGAAACACCATATATTTT,CASSLNLLGNTIYF
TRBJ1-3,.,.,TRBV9,TGTGCCAGCAGCGTGGGGGCAGTGGGAACCGGAAACACCATATATTTT,CASSVGAVGTGNTIYF
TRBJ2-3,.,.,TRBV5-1,TGCGCCAGCAGCTCTAGACAGTCCGCTAGCACAGATACGCAGTATTTT,CASSSRQSASTDTQYF
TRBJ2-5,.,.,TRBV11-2,TGTGCCAGCAGCTATAGTGGATTACAAGAGACCCAGTACTTC,CASSYSGLQETQYF
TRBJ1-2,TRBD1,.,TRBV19,TGTGCCAGTAGTGAACAGACAGGGGGCTATGGCTACACCTTC,CASSEQTGGYGYTF
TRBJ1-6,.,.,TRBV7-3,TGTGCCAGCAGCTTAAACGGGAAAGATTCACCCCTCCACTTT,CASSLNGKDSPLHF
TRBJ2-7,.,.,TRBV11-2,TGTGCCAGCAGCTGGGGCGGCACCCTCTCCTACGAGCAGTACTTC,CASSWGGTLSYEQYF
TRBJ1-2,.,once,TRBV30,TGTGCCTGGAGTGGCGGACCCTCGGGTGGCTACACCTTC,CAWSGGPSGGYTF
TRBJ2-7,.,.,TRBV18,TGTGCCAGCTCACCACCGGTCAGGGCTCACGAGCAGTACTTC,CASSPPVRAHEQYF
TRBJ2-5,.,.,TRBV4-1,TGCGCCAGCAGCCAAGAGGACCTGACAGCGGAGGGAGAGACCCAGTACTTC,CASSQEDLTAEGETQYF
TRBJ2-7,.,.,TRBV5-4,TGTGCCAGCAGCCTGGGAGCCCGTACGGAGCAGTACTTC,CASSLGARTEQYF
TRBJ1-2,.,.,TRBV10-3,TGTGCCATCAGTGAGTCGGGGGGGTCGAATGGCTACACCTTC,CAISESGGSNGYTF
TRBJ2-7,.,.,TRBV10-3,TGTGCCATCAGCGGATTACAGGGAGGCGAGCAGTACTTC,CAISGLQGGEQYF
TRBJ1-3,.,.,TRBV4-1,TGCGCCAGCAGCCACAGGAAATCTGGAAACACCATATATTTT,CASSHRKSGNTIYF
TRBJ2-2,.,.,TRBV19,TGTGCCAGTAGTCACGAAGCGGTAATCACCGGGGAGCTGTTTTTT,CASSHEAVITGELFF
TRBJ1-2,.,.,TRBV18,TGTGCCAGCTCACCGCTCCCGCTATCGACAGAGTACTATGGCTACACCTTC,CASSPLPLSTEYYGYTF
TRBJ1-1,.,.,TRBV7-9,TGTGCCAGCAGCTTAATAGCTGGTGAAGCTTTCTTT,CASSLIAGEAFF
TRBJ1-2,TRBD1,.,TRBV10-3,TGTGCCATCAGGAACAGGGGAAATAACTATGGCTACACCTTC,CAIRNRGNNYGYTF
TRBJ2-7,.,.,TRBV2,TGTGCCAGCAGTCCACACGGCGCCTACGAGCAGTACTTC,CASSPHGAYEQYF
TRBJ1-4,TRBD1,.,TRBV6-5,TGTGCCAGCAGTTACTCGGGACAGGGGGGAGAAAAACTGTTTTTT,CASSYSGQGGEKLFF
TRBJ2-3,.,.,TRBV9,TGTGCCAGCAGCGTAGAGGGAGTCACAGATACGCAGTATTTT,CASSVEGVTDTQYF
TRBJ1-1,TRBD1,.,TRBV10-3,TGTGCCATCAGACCTCAAAGTTGGAGAGACAGGGACACTGAAGCTTTCTTT,CAIRPQSWRDRDTEAFF
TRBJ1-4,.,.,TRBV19,TGTGCCAGTAAAACAGGCAAGAATGAAAAACTGTTTTTT,CASKTGKNEKLFF
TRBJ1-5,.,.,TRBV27,TGTGCCAGCAGTCCTCGGGACGGTAATCAGCCCCAGCATTTT,CASSPRDGNQPQHF
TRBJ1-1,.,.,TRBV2,TGTGCCAGCAGTGTCCTACCTATTCCGAACACTGAAGCTTTCTTT,CASSVLPIPNTEAFF
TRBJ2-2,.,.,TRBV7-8,TGTGCCAGCAGCTTAGTTCGCACCGGGGAGCTGTTTTTT,CASSLVRTGELFF